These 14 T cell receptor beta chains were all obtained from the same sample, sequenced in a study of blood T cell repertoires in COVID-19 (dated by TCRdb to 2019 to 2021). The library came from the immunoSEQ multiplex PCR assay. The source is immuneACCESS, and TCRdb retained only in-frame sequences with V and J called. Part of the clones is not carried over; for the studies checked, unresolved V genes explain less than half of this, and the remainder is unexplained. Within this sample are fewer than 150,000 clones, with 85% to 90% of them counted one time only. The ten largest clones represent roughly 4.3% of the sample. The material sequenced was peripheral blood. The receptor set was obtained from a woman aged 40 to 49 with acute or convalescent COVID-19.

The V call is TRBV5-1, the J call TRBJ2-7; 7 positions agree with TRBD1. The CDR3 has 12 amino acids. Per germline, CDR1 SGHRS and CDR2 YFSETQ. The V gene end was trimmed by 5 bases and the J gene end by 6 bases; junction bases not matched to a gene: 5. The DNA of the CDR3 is TGCGCCAGCAGTTCTAGACAGGGCGAGCAGTACTTC. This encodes CASSSRQGEQYF. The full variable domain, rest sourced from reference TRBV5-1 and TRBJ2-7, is KAGVTQTPRYLIKTRGQQVTLSCSPISGHRSVSWYQQTPGQGLQFLFEYFSETQRNKGNFPGRFSGRQFSNSRSEMNVSTLELGDSALYLCASSSRQGEQYFGPGTRLTVT.

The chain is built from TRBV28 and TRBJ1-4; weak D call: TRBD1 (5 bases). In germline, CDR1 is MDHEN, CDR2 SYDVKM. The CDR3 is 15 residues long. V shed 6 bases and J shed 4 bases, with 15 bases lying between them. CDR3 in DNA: TGTGCCAGCAGCACCCCCGATAGGGGTAATGAAAAACTGTTTTTT. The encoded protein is CASSTPDRGNEKLFF.

CDR3 nucleotides: TGTGCCACCAAGACAGGCGGTGGCAATCAGCCCCAGCATTTT. This gives the protein CATKTGGGNQPQHF. The gene calls are TRBV19 and TRBJ1-5, with D perhaps TRBD1 (6 bases). The CDR3 runs 14 residues. Per germline, CDR1 LNHDA and CDR2 SQIVND (reference sequence). V gave up 10 bases and J gave up 2 bases, with 15 bases separating them.

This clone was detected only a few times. The CDR3 loop reads CASSLARERYYGYTF. As DNA, the CDR3 is TGTGCCAGCAGCTTAGCGAGGGAAAGGTACTATGGCTACACCTTC. This sequence joins TRBV7-2 and TRBJ1-2; no clear D. This CDR3 region has 15 residues. With 0 bases removed from V and 3 bases from J, the gap between germline ends came to 11 bases. The germline V gene encodes CDR1 SGHTA and CDR2 FQGNSA.

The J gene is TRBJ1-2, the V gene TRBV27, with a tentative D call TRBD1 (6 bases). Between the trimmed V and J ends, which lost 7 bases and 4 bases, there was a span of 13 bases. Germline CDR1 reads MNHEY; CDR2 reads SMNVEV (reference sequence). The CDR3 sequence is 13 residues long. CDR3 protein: CASTGTLGYGYTF. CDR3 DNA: TGTGCCAGCACCGGGACACTCGGCTATGGCTACACCTTC.

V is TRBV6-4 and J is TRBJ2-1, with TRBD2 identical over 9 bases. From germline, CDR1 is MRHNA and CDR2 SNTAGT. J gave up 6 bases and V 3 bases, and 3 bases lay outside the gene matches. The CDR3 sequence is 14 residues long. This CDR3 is CASSEGGGANEQFF. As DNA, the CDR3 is TGTGCCAGCAGTGAAGGCGGGGGGGCCAATGAGCAGTTCTTC.

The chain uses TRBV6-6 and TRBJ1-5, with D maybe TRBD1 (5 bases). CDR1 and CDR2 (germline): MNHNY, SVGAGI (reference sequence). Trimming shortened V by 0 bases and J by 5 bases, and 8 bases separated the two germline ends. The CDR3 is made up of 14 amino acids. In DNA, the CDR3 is TGTGCCAGCAGTTACTCGGAAGGGGATCAGCCCCAGCATTTT. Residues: CASSYSEGDQPQHF.

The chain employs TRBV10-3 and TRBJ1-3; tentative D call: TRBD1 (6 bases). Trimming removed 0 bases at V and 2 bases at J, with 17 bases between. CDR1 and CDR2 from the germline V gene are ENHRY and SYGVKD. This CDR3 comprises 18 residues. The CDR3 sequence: CAISESTPWTATGNTIYF. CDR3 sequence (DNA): TGTGCCATCAGTGAGTCGACCCCCTGGACAGCTACTGGAAACACCATATATTTT.

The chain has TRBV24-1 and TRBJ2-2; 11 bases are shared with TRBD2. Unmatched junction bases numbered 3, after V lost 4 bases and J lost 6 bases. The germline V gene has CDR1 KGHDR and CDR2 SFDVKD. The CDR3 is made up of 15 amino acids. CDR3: CATSETSGSPGELFF. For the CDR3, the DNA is TGTGCCACCAGTGAAACTAGCGGGAGTCCCGGGGAGCTGTTTTTT.

CDR3 nucleotides: TGTGCCAGCAGCGTATTTCCTTCGGACACTGAAGCTTTCTTT. Protein sequence: CASSVFPSDTEAFF. The chain couples TRBV9 to TRBJ1-1, with D unresolved. CDR1 and CDR2 (germline): SGDLS, YYNGEE. This CDR3 contains 14 residues. V gave up 1 base and J gave up 3 bases, with 10 bases separating them.

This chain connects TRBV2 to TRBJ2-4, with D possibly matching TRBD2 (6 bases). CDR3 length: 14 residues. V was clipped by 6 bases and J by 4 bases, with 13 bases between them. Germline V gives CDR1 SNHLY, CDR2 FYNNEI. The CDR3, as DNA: TGTGCCAGCAGGCGAGAAGGGACTAAAAACATTCAGTACTTC. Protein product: CASRREGTKNIQYF. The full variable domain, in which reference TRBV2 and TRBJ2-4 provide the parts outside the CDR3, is EPEVTQTPSHQVTQMGQEVILRCVPISNHLYFYWYRQILGQKVEFLVSFYNNEISEKSEIFDDQFSVERPDGSNFTLKIRSTKLEDSAMYFCASRREGTKNIQYFGAGTRLSVL.

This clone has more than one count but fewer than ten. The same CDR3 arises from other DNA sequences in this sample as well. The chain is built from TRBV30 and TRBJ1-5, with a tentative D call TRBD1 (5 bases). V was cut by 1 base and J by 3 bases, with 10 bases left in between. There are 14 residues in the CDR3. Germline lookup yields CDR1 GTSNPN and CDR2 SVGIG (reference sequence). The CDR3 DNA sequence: TGTGCCTGGAGTGGGGGGGGACTCAATCAGCCCCAGCATTTT. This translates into CAWSGGGLNQPQHF. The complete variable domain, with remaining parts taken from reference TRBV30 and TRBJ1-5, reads SQTIHQWPATLVQPVGSPLSLECTVEGTSNPNLYWYRQAAGRGLQLLFYSVGIGQISSEVPQNLSASRPQDRQFILSSKKLLLSDSGFYLCAWSGGGLNQPQHFGDGTRLSIL.

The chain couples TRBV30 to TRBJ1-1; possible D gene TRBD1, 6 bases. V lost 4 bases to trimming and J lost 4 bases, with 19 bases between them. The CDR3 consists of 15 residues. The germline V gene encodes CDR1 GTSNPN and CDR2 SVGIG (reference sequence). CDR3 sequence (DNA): TGTGCCTGGACCTCACGGGCAGGGGCGGGCACTGAAGCTTTCTTT. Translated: CAWTSRAGAGTEAFF.

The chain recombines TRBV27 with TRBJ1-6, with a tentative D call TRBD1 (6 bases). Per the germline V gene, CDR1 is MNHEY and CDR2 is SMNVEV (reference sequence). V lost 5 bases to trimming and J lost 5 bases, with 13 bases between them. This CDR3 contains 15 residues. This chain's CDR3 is CASSPRRQDNSPLHF. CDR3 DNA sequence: TGTGCCAGCAGTCCCCGGAGACAGGATAATTCACCCCTCCACTTT.